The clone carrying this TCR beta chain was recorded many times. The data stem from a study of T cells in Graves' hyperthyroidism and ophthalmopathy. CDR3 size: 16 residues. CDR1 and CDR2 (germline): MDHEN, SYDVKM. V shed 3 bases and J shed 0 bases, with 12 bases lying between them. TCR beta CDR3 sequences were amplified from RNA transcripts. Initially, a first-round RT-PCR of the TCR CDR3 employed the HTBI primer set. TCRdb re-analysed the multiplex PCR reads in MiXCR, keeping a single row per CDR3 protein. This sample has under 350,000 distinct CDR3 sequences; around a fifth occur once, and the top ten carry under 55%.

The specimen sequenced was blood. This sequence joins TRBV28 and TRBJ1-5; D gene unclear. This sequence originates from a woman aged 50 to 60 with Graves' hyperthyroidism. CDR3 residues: CASSLVARRSNQPQHF. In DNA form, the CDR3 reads TGTGCCAGCAGTTTGGTTGCCAGGCGTAGCAATCAGCCCCAGCATTTT.